This T cell receptor beta chain stems from a study of Ad26.COV2.S vaccination and SARS-CoV-2 variants. Profiled with immunoSEQ multiplex PCR; TCRdb holds only in-frame clones, not every one. The sample carries some 290,000 clones, about 86% recorded once. Specified treatment: about 20 received Ad26.COV2.S at low or high dose, single or two shots; roughly five received placebo; per-sample allocation not given. Collection of samples fell on day 63 after the first vaccine or placebo injection. Based in Boston, the donor was an adult of 18-55 years. The CDR3 runs to 11 residues. Germline CDR1 SNHLY, CDR2 FYNNEI. V was cut by 5 bases and J by 7 bases, with 9 bases left in between.

The genes are TRBV2 and TRBJ2-7, with D unclear. The receptor comes from a person aged 18-65 years who received the Ad26.COV2.S COVID-19 vaccine or a placebo. The sample was peripheral blood, taken in a trial of Ad26.COV2.S vaccine versus placebo. CDR3 protein: CASSPNREQYF. The CDR3 DNA reads TGTGCCAGCAGTCCCAACCGGGAGCAGTACTTC.